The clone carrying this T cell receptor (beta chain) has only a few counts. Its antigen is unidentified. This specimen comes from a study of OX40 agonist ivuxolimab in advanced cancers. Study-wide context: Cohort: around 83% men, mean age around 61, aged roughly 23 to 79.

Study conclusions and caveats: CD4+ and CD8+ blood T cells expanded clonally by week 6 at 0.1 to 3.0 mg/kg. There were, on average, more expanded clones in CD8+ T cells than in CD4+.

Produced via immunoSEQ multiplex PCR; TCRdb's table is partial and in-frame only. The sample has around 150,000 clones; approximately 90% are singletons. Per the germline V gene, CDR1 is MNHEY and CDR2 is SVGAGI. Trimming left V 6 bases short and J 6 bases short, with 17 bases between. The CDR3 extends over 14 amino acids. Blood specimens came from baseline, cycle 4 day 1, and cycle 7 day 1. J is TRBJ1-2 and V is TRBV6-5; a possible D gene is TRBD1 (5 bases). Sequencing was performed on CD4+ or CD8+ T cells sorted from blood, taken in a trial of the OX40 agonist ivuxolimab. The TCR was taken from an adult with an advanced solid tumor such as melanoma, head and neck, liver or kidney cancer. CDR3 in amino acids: CASRPPQGGDGYTF. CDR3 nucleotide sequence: TGTGCCAGCAGACCCCCCCAGGGAGGGGATGGCTACACCTTC.